The TCR beta chain under discussion was sequenced for a study of sequential checkpoint blockade in melanoma. Noted treatment: randomized to nivolumab then ipilimumab (arm A) or the reverse (arm B). The method was immunoSEQ multiplex PCR; TCRdb's version includes in-frame clones alone and lacks a portion of them. The table lists 2,500 to 3,500 clones, about 30% of them singletons. The sample here was tumor tissue (inferred from file names), taken from a patient given nivolumab and ipilimumab in sequence. The receptor was derived from a human donor with melanoma.

The CDR3 region is CASSSGRTDTQYF. CDR3 coding DNA: TGTGCCAGTAGTAGCGGGAGAACAGATACGCAGTATTTT. The V call is TRBV19, the J call TRBJ2-3; 7 bases align to TRBD2. The CDR3 loop spans 13 amino acids. J was trimmed by 3 bases and V by 4 bases; bases with no gene match: 1. Germline loops: CDR1 LNHDA, CDR2 SQIVND (reference sequence).